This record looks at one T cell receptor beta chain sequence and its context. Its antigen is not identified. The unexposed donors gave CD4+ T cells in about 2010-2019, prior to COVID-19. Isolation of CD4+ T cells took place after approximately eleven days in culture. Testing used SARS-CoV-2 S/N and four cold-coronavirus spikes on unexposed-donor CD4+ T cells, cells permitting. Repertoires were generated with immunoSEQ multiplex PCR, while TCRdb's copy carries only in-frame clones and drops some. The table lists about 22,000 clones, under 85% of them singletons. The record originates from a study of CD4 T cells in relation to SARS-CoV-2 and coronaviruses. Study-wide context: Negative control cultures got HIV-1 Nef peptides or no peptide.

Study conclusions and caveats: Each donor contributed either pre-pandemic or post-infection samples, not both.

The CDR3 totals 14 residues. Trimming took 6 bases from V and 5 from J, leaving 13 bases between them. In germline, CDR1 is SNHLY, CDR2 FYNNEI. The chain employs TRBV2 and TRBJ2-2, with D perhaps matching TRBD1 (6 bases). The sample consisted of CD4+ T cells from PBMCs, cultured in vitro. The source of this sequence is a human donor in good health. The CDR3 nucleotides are TGTGCCAGCAGGCTTACAGGGAGTACCGGGGAGCTGTTTTTT. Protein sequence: CASRLTGSTGELFF.